The 23 T cell receptor beta chains reported below all come from one sample, sequenced in a study of blood T cell repertoires in COVID-19. Method: immunoSEQ multiplex PCR; TCRdb's copy keeps in-frame clones and lacks some. This sample has a few hundred thousand clones; 86% occur once, and the top ten carry less than 4.5%. Sample: PBMCs or T cells enriched from blood (not recorded which). The receptors stem from a man under 40 who had recovered from COVID-19.

V gene TRBV5-1 combines with J gene TRBJ2-5; tentative D call: TRBD2 (5 bases). This CDR3 comprises 15 residues. Trimming removed 0 bases from V and 5 bases from J, with 14 bases in between. The V gene's germline CDR1 is SGHRS and CDR2 YFSETQ. CDR3 sequence: CASSLAIPSIETQYF. The CDR3 nucleotides read TGCGCCAGCAGCTTGGCAATCCCTAGCATCGAGACCCAGTACTTC. Using reference TRBV5-1 and TRBJ2-5 for the parts outside the CDR3, the full variable domain is KAGVTQTPRYLIKTRGQQVTLSCSPISGHRSVSWYQQTPGQGLQFLFEYFSETQRNKGNFPGRFSGRQFSNSRSEMNVSTLELGDSALYLCASSLAIPSIETQYFGPGTRLLVL.

The chain couples TRBV5-1 to TRBJ2-3, with 7 nucleotides matching TRBD2. V dropped 0 bases and J dropped 4; count of bases not matched to a gene: 11. The germline CDR1 and CDR2 sequences are SGHRS and YFSETQ. This CDR3 has 17 amino acids. The CDR3 loop is CASSLDEPGREADTQYF. The CDR3 DNA sequence: TGCGCCAGCAGCTTGGATGAGCCAGGGAGGGAGGCAGATACGCAGTATTTT.

The chain links TRBV2 to TRBJ2-3, with TRBD2 identical over 7 bases. The CDR3 extends over 15 amino acids. Germline CDR1 reads SNHLY; CDR2 reads FYNNEI. Losses at the gene ends were 1 base for V and 3 bases for J; bases not matched to a gene: 4. CDR3 protein: CASSEGLLATDTQYF. In DNA, the CDR3 is TGTGCCAGCAGTGAAGGCCTACTAGCGACAGATACGCAGTATTTT. Using reference TRBV2 and TRBJ2-3 for the parts outside the CDR3, the full variable domain is EPEVTQTPSHQVTQMGQEVILRCVPISNHLYFYWYRQILGQKVEFLVSFYNNEISEKSEIFDDQFSVERPDGSNFTLKIRSTKLEDSAMYFCASSEGLLATDTQYFGPGTRLTVL.

The gene calls are TRBV24-1 and TRBJ2-5; 11 bases align to TRBD1. Trimming removed 2 bases from V and 4 bases from J; junction bases left unmatched: 2. The CDR3 contains 15 residues. Germline values: CDR1 KGHDR, CDR2 SFDVKD. Written as DNA, the CDR3 is TGTGCCACCAGTGATTCCGGGACAGGGGGAGAGACCCAGTACTTC. As protein: CATSDSGTGGETQYF.

The chain couples TRBV2 to TRBJ1-5; TRBD1 matches 8 bases. The CDR3 runs 15 residues. Germline CDR1 and CDR2: SNHLY and FYNNEI. Trimming cost V 6 bases and J 6 bases; bases outside gene matches: 10. The CDR3 loop is CASSSQGGLSQPQHF. For the CDR3, the DNA is TGTGCCAGCAGCTCACAGGGGGGCCTTAGTCAGCCCCAGCATTTT.

The chain links TRBV7-9 to TRBJ2-1; possibly TRBD1 for D (6 bases). This CDR3 has 15 residues. V gave up 5 bases and J gave up 8 bases, with 19 bases separating them. Per the germline V gene, CDR1 is SEHNR and CDR2 is FQNEAQ (reference sequence). Here the CDR3 DNA reads TGTGCCAGCAGCCGGACAGCCGATTCTCTCTATGAGCAGTTCTTC. Encoded protein: CASSRTADSLYEQFF. Looking up the rest from reference TRBV7-9 and TRBJ2-1 gives the full variable domain: DTGVSQNPRHKITKRGQNVTFRCDPISEHNRLYWYRQTLGQGPEFLTYFQNEAQLEKSRLLSDRFSAERPKGSFSTLEIQRTEQGDSAMYLCASSRTADSLYEQFFGPGTRLTVL.

This clone was counted once. A much larger clone lies one base from this, so it may be a read error. Distinct nucleotide sequences in the sample also encode this CDR3. The chain carries TRBV2 and TRBJ2-5, with TRBD1 matching over 9 bases. CDR1 SNHLY and CDR2 FYNNEI come from the germline V gene. The CDR3 is made up of 13 amino acids. V trimming: 4 bases; J trimming: 3 bases; junction bases outside the gene matches: 0. CDR3 bases: TGTGCCAGCAGTGGGGACAGGGAAGAGACCCAGTACTTC. The encoded protein is CASSGDREETQYF.

V and J are TRBV13 and TRBJ2-5, with 14 bases aligning to TRBD2. Trimming at V came to 5 bases and at J to 4 bases, leaving 6 bases not matched to a gene. The germline gives CDR1 PRHDT, CDR2 FYEKMQ (reference sequence). The CDR3 runs 16 residues. CDR3 loop: CASSATSGRGGETQYF. In nucleotides, the CDR3 is TGTGCCAGCAGCGCGACTAGCGGGAGGGGTGGAGAGACCCAGTACTTC.

Remarks on this clone: Sequence at one end of the junction differs from germline and may be a read error. The chain carries TRBV7-8 and TRBJ2-6; 8 bases agree with TRBD1. Germline CDR1 SGHVS, CDR2 FQNEAQ. The CDR3 runs 12 residues. CDR3 loop: CASSSRGQGQSF. In DNA, the CDR3 is TGTGCCAGCAGCTCCCGCGGACAGGGTCAGTCTTTC.

The chain recombines TRBV2 with TRBJ1-2, with a weak D call TRBD1 (5 bases). The CDR3 contains 13 residues. V shed 7 bases and J shed 6 bases, with 15 bases lying between them. The germline V gene has CDR1 SNHLY and CDR2 FYNNEI. The CDR3: CASMGTEGHGYTF. The CDR3 bases are TGTGCCAGCATGGGGACGGAGGGGCATGGCTACACCTTC.

This clone was picked up a small number of times. The V gene is TRBV23-1, the J gene TRBJ1-2, with D unresolved. TRBV23-1 is an open reading frame whose function is uncertain. The CDR3 has 12 residues. V was cut by 3 bases and J by 4 bases, with 6 bases left in between. The CDR3: CASSHQFYGYTF. CDR3 sequence (DNA): TGCGCCAGCAGTCATCAGTTCTATGGCTACACCTTC.

The rearrangement links TRBV2 to TRBJ1-2; 9 bases match TRBD1. J lost 7 bases, V lost 8 bases, and 8 bases had no gene match. This CDR3 has 13 amino acids. Germline CDR1 is SNHLY and CDR2 is FYNNEI. The CDR3 protein is CASRTGVLGGYTF. For the CDR3, the DNA is TGTGCCAGCCGGACAGGGGTATTGGGTGGCTACACCTTC.

The CDR3 protein is CAWSGQGGEQFF. The CDR3 DNA is TGTGCCTGGTCTGGACAGGGGGGTGAGCAGTTCTTC. This sequence joins TRBV30 and TRBJ2-1, with 10 bases identical to TRBD1. The length of the CDR3 is 12 residues. V lost 5 bases to trimming and J lost 9 bases; unmatched junction nucleotides: 4. Germline values: CDR1 GTSNPN, CDR2 SVGIG (reference sequence). Full variable domain (missing parts from reference TRBV30 and TRBJ2-1): SQTIHQWPATLVQPVGSPLSLECTVEGTSNPNLYWYRQAAGRGLQLLFYSVGIGQISSEVPQNLSASRPQDRQFILSSKKLLLSDSGFYLCAWSGQGGEQFFGPGTRLTVL.

This clone was counted a single time. The genes are TRBV10-3 and TRBJ1-5; TRBD1 agrees at 8 bases. V dropped 0 bases and J dropped 6; count of bases not matched to a gene: 4. This CDR3 region has 15 residues. Per the germline V gene, CDR1 is ENHRY and CDR2 is SYGVKD. CDR3 DNA sequence: TGTGCCATCAGTGAGTCGAGACAGGGGTTTCAGCCCCAGCATTTT. Encoded protein: CAISESRQGFQPQHF.

This chain uses TRBV27 with TRBJ1-2; TRBD1 agrees at 9 bases. The CDR3 consists of 15 residues. The V segment lost 5 bases and the J segment 5 bases; nucleotides outside the gene matches: 9. Germline values: CDR1 MNHEY, CDR2 SMNVEV (reference sequence). CDR3 DNA sequence: TGTGCCAGCAGTGCGGAACAGGGGGCGGGGTATGGCTACACCTTC. Protein: CASSAEQGAGYGYTF.

The chain employs TRBV24-1 and TRBJ1-5, with D uncertain. V gave up 5 bases and J gave up 2 bases, with 21 bases separating them. Germline V CDR1 and CDR2: KGHDR, SFDVKD. The CDR3 totals 18 residues. In nucleotides, the CDR3 is TGTGCCACCAGTGTCATCGGTCTCTATGAGGTGGGCAATCAGCCCCAGCATTTT. Translation: CATSVIGLYEVGNQPQHF.

This chain uses TRBV30 with TRBJ2-7; 12 bases are shared with TRBD2. The germline V gene encodes CDR1 GTSNPN and CDR2 SVGIG (reference sequence). Trimming cost V 4 bases and J 3 bases; bases outside gene matches: 1. This CDR3 is 13 amino acids long. The CDR3 loop is CAWTSGRVYEQYF. The CDR3 DNA sequence: TGTGCCTGGACTAGCGGGAGGGTCTACGAGCAGTACTTC.

The V and J genes are TRBV3-1 (or the pseudogene TRBV3-2) and TRBJ2-1, with D tentatively TRBD2 (5 bases). The CDR3 runs 16 residues. The V gene lost 4 bases and the J gene lost 4 bases, with 17 bases spanning the gap. CDR1 LGHDT and CDR2 YNNKEL come from the germline V gene (reference sequence). In DNA form, the CDR3 reads TGTGCCAGCAGCCGCCACCCTAGCTTCGGTTACAATGAGCAGTTCTTC. Its translation: CASSRHPSFGYNEQFF.

J is TRBJ1-5 and V is TRBV27, with a weak D call TRBD1 (5 bases). This CDR3 is built from 14 residues. CDR1 MNHEY and CDR2 SMNVEV come from the germline V gene (reference sequence). Trimming took 5 bases from V and 6 from J, leaving 14 bases between them. CDR3 region: CASSARRGGQPQHF. CDR3 in DNA: TGTGCCAGCAGTGCAAGGAGGGGAGGTCAGCCCCAGCATTTT.

The chain couples TRBV15 to TRBJ2-3; 7 nucleotides align to TRBD2. The CDR3 has 17 amino acids. V trimming: 0 bases; J trimming: 3 bases; junction bases outside the gene matches: 9. CDR1 is LNHNV, CDR2 YYDKDF, per germline (reference sequence). The DNA of the CDR3 is TGTGCCACCAGCAGAGATCCCCTGGCCGGGGGGACAGATACGCAGTATTTT. It yields the protein CATSRDPLAGGTDTQYF.

The CDR3 bases are TGTGCCAGTAGTATAGAAGACAGGAGTAATTCACCCCTCCACTTT. Translating gives CASSIEDRSNSPLHF. The chain is built from TRBV19 and TRBJ1-6; D possibly corresponds to TRBD1 (6 bases). Germline CDR1 and CDR2: LNHDA and SQIVND (reference sequence). V was clipped by 0 bases and J by 6 bases, with 9 bases between them. The CDR3 totals 15 residues.

The chain has TRBV7-2 and TRBJ1-3; D is uncertain. This CDR3 is 15 amino acids long. Trimming stripped 1 base from V and 0 bases from J, with 7 bases between. Germline loops: CDR1 SGHTA, CDR2 FQGNSA. CDR3 in DNA: TGTGCCAGCAGCTTAGATTCGGGCTCTGGAAACACCATATATTTT. Translation: CASSLDSGSGNTIYF.

This chain connects TRBV12-5 to TRBJ2-1; D gene ambiguous. Trimming pared 7 bases from V and 3 bases from J, leaving 19 bases between. CDR1 is LGHNT, CDR2 FRNRAP, per germline. The CDR3 is 16 residues long. The CDR3 here is CASETLTRLDYNEQFF. CDR3 nucleotides: TGTGCTAGTGAGACGCTGACTCGTTTAGACTACAATGAGCAGTTCTTC.